This is a list of T cell receptor beta chains from one sample in a study of CXCR3-negative and CXCR3-positive naive CD8 T cells. TCRdb re-called the 5' RACE reads and gives one entry per CDR3 protein, without DNA. Its table lists roughly 86,000 distinct CDR3 sequences. Input material: naive CXCR3- CD8+ T cells from blood. Receptors were obtained from a human donor in good health. Some clones in this sample may be carry-over from other donors' samples. Both conserved end residues are part of each CDR3.

J gene,V gene,CDR3 protein
TRBJ2-7,TRBV12-3/TRBV12-4,CASSQASGSPYEQYF
TRBJ2-3,TRBV12-3/TRBV12-4,CASSQQGNLSSTDTQYF
TRBJ2-3,TRBV9,CASSPTALRPSDTQYF
TRBJ2-5,TRBV11-2,CASSAPGAPETQYF
TRBJ2-2,TRBV11-2,CASSLVFTGELFF
TRBJ2-1,TRBV7-8,CASSLLAGTYNEQFF
TRBJ2-1,TRBV30,CAWRAGTSPYNEQFF
TRBJ1-1,TRBV7-9,CASSLAGNTEAFF
TRBJ2-5,TRBV29-1,CSVELAGFQETQYF
TRBJ1-1,TRBV28,CASSPRQGPPFIPEAFF
TRBJ2-7,TRBV29-1,CSVVQDGSYEQYF
TRBJ2-5,TRBV29-1,CSVEDVGGQETQYF
TRBJ1-2,TRBV2,CASSEGPQGGDYGYTF
TRBJ2-2,TRBV29-1,CSAAGVPGELFF
TRBJ2-1,TRBV4-3,CASSPHGAGGPDEQFF
TRBJ1-2,TRBV28,CASSLSWDINYGYTF
TRBJ2-7,TRBV5-6,CASSSLGDRSSYEQYF
TRBJ2-7,TRBV18,CASSPPITYEQYF
TRBJ2-2,TRBV6-4,CASSSQGQTGELFF
TRBJ2-7,TRBV7-9,CASSLALEGATYEQYF
TRBJ2-2,TRBV7-9,CASSPPSGASTGELFF
TRBJ1-6,TRBV24-1,CATSEDNQGDNSPLHF
TRBJ2-2,TRBV29-1,CSVVRDTGELFF
TRBJ1-1,TRBV6-5,CASSSGGHTEAFF
TRBJ2-4,TRBV29-1,CSVVWQGGKNIQYF
TRBJ2-3,TRBV6-5,CASSYSTSGSTDTQYF
TRBJ1-2,TRBV20-1,CSARDEGARSFDYGYTF